One and the same sample provided the 21 T cell receptor beta chains below, sequenced in a study of blood T cell repertoires in COVID-19. TCRdb's table, derived via immunoSEQ multiplex PCR, lists solely in-frame clones and lacks some. The data hold 220,000 or so clones, with about 87% observed a single time. The sequenced material came from PBMCs or T cells enriched from blood (not recorded which). The receptors originated from a man aged 50 to 59 who had been exposed to COVID-19.

This clone was seen a few times. CDR3 DNA: TGTGCCAGCAGCCAAGCAGGACAGGGGGACTACATGAACACTGAAGCTTTCTTT. Translation gives CASSQAGQGDYMNTEAFF. This chain links TRBV4-2 with TRBJ1-1, with 10 bases lining up with TRBD1. V gave up 1 base and J gave up 0 bases; unmatched junction bases: 8. Germline CDR1 reads LGHNA; CDR2 reads YNFKEQ. This CDR3 is built from 18 residues.

The chain joins TRBV6-5 to TRBJ1-5; D possibly corresponds to TRBD1 (6 bases). Between the trimmed V and J ends, which lost 6 bases and 5 bases, there was a span of 14 bases. Germline CDR1 and CDR2: MNHEY and SVGAGI. This CDR3 contains 14 residues. CDR3 nucleotide sequence: TGTGCCAGCAGGAGAGGACAGTTCGATCAGCCCCAGCATTTT. It translates to CASRRGQFDQPQHF.

This chain joins TRBV6-5 and TRBJ1-3, with a tentative D call TRBD1 (5 bases). The CDR3 has 14 residues. The germline V and J ends were trimmed by 7 bases and 4 bases, with 14 bases remaining between them. In germline, CDR1 is MNHEY, CDR2 SVGAGI. The CDR3 DNA reads as TGTGCCAGCATGGGGGGGTACACGGGAAACACCATATATTTT. Residues: CASMGGYTGNTIYF.

The chain uses TRBV19 and TRBJ1-4, with a weak D call TRBD1 (5 bases). This CDR3 spans 15 amino acids. Between the trimmed V and J ends, which lost 7 bases and 0 bases, there was a span of 12 bases. The V gene's germline CDR1 is LNHDA and CDR2 SQIVND (reference sequence). The CDR3 loop is CASNQGLATNEKLFF. DNA of the CDR3: TGTGCCAGTAACCAGGGACTAGCAACTAATGAAAAACTGTTTTTT.

This clone has just one count. Other DNA sequences of this sample code for an identical CDR3. The chain carries TRBV5-4 and TRBJ2-1; 9 bases are shared with TRBD1. The CDR3 consists of 15 residues. Losses at the gene ends were 4 bases for V and 1 base for J; bases not matched to a gene: 3. The V gene's germline CDR1 is SGHNT and CDR2 YYREEE (reference sequence). CDR3 amino acids: CASSRGQGSYNEQFF. The CDR3 bases are TGTGCCAGCAGCCGGGGACAGGGATCCTACAATGAGCAGTTCTTC.

CDR3 nucleotide sequence: TGTGCCAGCAGCACCGGACTAGCGGGGGGCGGTGAGCAGTTCTTC. Translating gives CASSTGLAGGGEQFF. The gene calls are TRBV11-3 and TRBJ2-1; 14 nucleotides align to TRBD2. V was pared by 5 bases and J by 9 bases, with 6 bases of the junction left unmatched. Germline CDR1 SGHNT, CDR2 YENEEA. The CDR3 loop spans 15 amino acids. The full variable domain, rest sourced from reference TRBV11-3 and TRBJ2-1, is EAGVVQSPRYKIIEKKQPVAFWCNPISGHNTLYWYLQNLGQGPELLIRYENEEAVDDSQLPKDRFSAERLKGVDSTLKIQPAELGDSAVYLCASSTGLAGGGEQFFGPGTRLTVL.

J is TRBJ2-7 and V is TRBV7-8; a weak D match, TRBD2 (5 bases). Trimming left V 2 bases short and J 7 bases short, with 15 bases between. Germline CDR1 reads SGHVS; CDR2 reads FQNEAQ. The CDR3 sequence is 14 residues long. The CDR3 protein is CASSLPGKAREQYV. In nucleotides, the CDR3 is TGTGCCAGCAGCTTACCGGGGAAGGCACGGGAGCAGTACGTC.

The chain employs TRBV27 and TRBJ2-2; D unresolved. V gave up 1 base and J gave up 6 bases, with 6 bases separating them. The CDR3 length is 13 residues. CDR1 MNHEY and CDR2 SMNVEV come from the germline V gene (reference sequence). In DNA form, the CDR3 reads TGTGCCAGCAGTTTATTTATCGCCGGGGAGCTGTTTTTT. Its translation: CASSLFIAGELFF.

The CDR3 is CASSSTGNGYTF. CDR3 in DNA: TGTGCCAGCAGTTCTACAGGGAATGGCTACACCTTC. The rearrangement uses TRBV13 and TRBJ1-2, with D perhaps matching TRBD1 (6 bases). The germline V gene has CDR1 PRHDT and CDR2 FYEKMQ (reference sequence). The CDR3 covers 12 residues. Trimming left V 6 bases short and J 6 bases short, with 11 bases between. Together with reference TRBV13 and TRBJ1-2, the CDR3 gives the full variable domain: AAGVIQSPRHLIKEKRETATLKCYPIPRHDTVYWYQQGPGQDPQFLISFYEKMQSDKGSIPDRFSAQQFSDYHSELNMSSLELGDSALYFCASSSTGNGYTFGSGTRLTVV.

The chain employs TRBV27 and TRBJ2-3; 12 nucleotides agree with TRBD2. The CDR3 sequence is 14 residues long. Germline CDR1 MNHEY, CDR2 SMNVEV (reference sequence). Unmatched junction bases numbered 5, after V lost 7 bases and J lost 6 bases. CDR3 nucleotide sequence: TGTGCCAGCAAACCTAGCGGGGGGGCCGATACGCAGTATTTT. Translated, it gives CASKPSGGADTQYF.

The genes are TRBV7-9 and TRBJ2-1; D perhaps matches TRBD1 (6 bases). The CDR3 has 17 amino acids. V gave up 2 bases and J gave up 0 bases, with 14 bases separating them. Germline CDR1 and CDR2: SEHNR and FQNEAQ (reference sequence). The CDR3 protein is CASSLLRGPDSYNEQFF. CDR3 nucleotides: TGTGCCAGCAGCTTACTCAGGGGCCCTGACTCCTACAATGAGCAGTTCTTC.

V gene TRBV3-1 (or the pseudogene TRBV3-2) combines with J gene TRBJ1-3; D uncertain. Germline V gives CDR1 LGHDT, CDR2 YNNKEL (reference sequence). This CDR3 contains 13 residues. V was cut by 4 bases and J by 4 bases, with 8 bases left in between. Here the CDR3 DNA reads TGTGCCAGCAGCCCCTCGGAGGGAAACACCATATATTTT. This gives the protein CASSPSEGNTIYF.

In this sample, this clone turned up a few times. The rearrangement uses TRBV2 and TRBJ1-1, with D uncertain. Germline CDR1 SNHLY, CDR2 FYNNEI. V was cut by 6 bases and J by 3 bases, with 11 bases left in between. CDR3 length equals 13 residues. The CDR3 bases are TGTGCCAGCAGCGCTAGATATTACACTGAAGCTTTCTTT. This codes for CASSARYYTEAFF. Complete variable domain (other parts from reference TRBV2 and TRBJ1-1): EPEVTQTPSHQVTQMGQEVILRCVPISNHLYFYWYRQILGQKVEFLVSFYNNEISEKSEIFDDQFSVERPDGSNFTLKIRSTKLEDSAMYFCASSARYYTEAFFGQGTRLTVV.

The chain is built from TRBV5-1 and TRBJ2-5; 9 bases match TRBD2. J lost 4 bases, V lost 3 bases, and 1 base had no gene match. Germline V CDR1 and CDR2: SGHRS, YFSETQ. This CDR3 contains 13 residues. The CDR3 here is CASSSLAGETQYF. CDR3 in DNA: TGCGCCAGCAGCTCACTAGCGGGAGAGACCCAGTACTTC.

The rearrangement joins TRBV30 to TRBJ2-5, with TRBD2 matching over 9 bases. J lost 6 bases, V lost 5 bases, and 7 bases had no gene match. This CDR3 comprises 13 residues. From germline, CDR1 is GTSNPN and CDR2 SVGIG (reference sequence). CDR3 sequence reads: CAWAIAGEKTQYF. The CDR3 nucleotides read TGTGCCTGGGCTATAGCGGGAGAAAAGACCCAGTACTTC. Full variable domain (missing parts from reference TRBV30 and TRBJ2-5): SQTIHQWPATLVQPVGSPLSLECTVEGTSNPNLYWYRQAAGRGLQLLFYSVGIGQISSEVPQNLSASRPQDRQFILSSKKLLLSDSGFYLCAWAIAGEKTQYFGPGTRLLVL.

The chain joins TRBV28 to TRBJ1-1, with D possibly being TRBD1 (5 bases). Trimming removed 2 bases from V and 9 bases from J, with 19 bases in between. The CDR3 loop spans 15 amino acids. Germline CDR1 is MDHEN and CDR2 is SYDVKM. CDR3 bases: TGTGCCAGCAGTTTAAGCCAATCGGGACTGGCAAAAGCTTTCTTT. Its translation: CASSLSQSGLAKAFF. The entire variable domain, with the rest obtained from reference TRBV28 and TRBJ1-1, is as follows: DVKVTQSSRYLVKRTGEKVFLECVQDMDHENMFWYRQDPGLGLRLIYFSYDVKMKEKGDIPEGYSVSREKKERFSLILESASTNQTSMYLCASSLSQSGLAKAFFGQGTRLTVV.

The chain carries TRBV11-2 and TRBJ2-6; D is ambiguous. This CDR3 has 15 residues. Per the germline V gene, CDR1 is SGHAT and CDR2 is FQNNGV. The germline V and J ends were trimmed by 2 bases and 2 bases, with 7 bases remaining between them. In DNA form, the CDR3 reads TGTGCCAGCAGCTTAACAGATACTGGGGCCAACGTCCTGACTTTC. Translating it yields CASSLTDTGANVLTF.

This sequence joins TRBV18 and TRBJ2-1; a weak D match, TRBD2 (5 bases). Trimming shortened V by 3 bases and J by 4 bases, and 16 bases separated the two germline ends. CDR1 is KGHSH, CDR2 LQKENI, per germline. This CDR3 region has 16 residues. This CDR3 is CASSPNRGSEYNEQFF. CDR3 in DNA: TGTGCCAGCTCACCCAATCGGGGATCAGAGTACAATGAGCAGTTCTTC.

This chain's CDR3 is CASSLGGGGSGEYEQYF. For the CDR3, the DNA is TGTGCCAGCAGCTTAGGGGGTGGAGGATCCGGGGAATACGAGCAGTACTTC. The chain combines TRBV11-2 with TRBJ2-7, with D perhaps TRBD2 (5 bases). The CDR3 is made up of 17 amino acids. Trimming pared 1 base from V and 4 bases from J, leaving 20 bases between. CDR1 and CDR2 (germline): SGHAT, FQNNGV.

The chain links TRBV18 to TRBJ2-7, with TRBD2 matching over 12 bases. The ends lost 5 bases at V and 1 base at J; junction bases unmatched: 6. Looked up from germline, CDR1 is KGHSH and CDR2 is LQKENI. The CDR3 is 16 amino acids. The CDR3 sequence is CASSSSLAGGSYEQYF. CDR3 DNA: TGTGCCAGCTCATCCTCTCTAGCGGGGGGGTCCTACGAGCAGTACTTC.

This clone was seen just once. The chain employs TRBV5-1 and TRBJ2-2; possibly TRBD2 for D (6 bases). Germline assignment: CDR1 SGHRS and CDR2 YFSETQ. V was trimmed by 5 bases and J by 0 bases, leaving 17 bases between them. The CDR3 extends over 17 amino acids. CDR3 in DNA: TGCGCCAGCAGACCCCATAGCGGAACCGCGAACACCGGGGAGCTGTTTTTT. Translation gives CASRPHSGTANTGELFF.